This is a list of T cell receptor beta chains from one sample in a study of cutaneous CD30+ T cell lymphoproliferative disorder and hepatitis E. The repertoire was sequenced with immunoSEQ multiplex PCR; TCRdb's copy has only in-frame clones and lacks some. The repertoire includes some 7,200 clones, roughly 70% of them detected once, and less than 1.2% sits in the top ten. The sequencing input was blood. The receptors come from a human donor with a cutaneous T cell lymphoproliferative disorder associated with hepatitis E virus. Each CDR3 is given with its conserved first and last residue. A D gene is named only where the DNA matches it firmly. Part of the rows lack a size; the others show once, few, many or a class for expanded clones.

J: TRBJ1-1
D: .
V: TRBV2
size: once
CDR3: CASTRKGELHTEAFF

J: TRBJ2-3
D: .
V: TRBV19
size: .
CDR3: CASSIAKTTDTQYF

J: TRBJ1-1
D: .
V: TRBV4-1
size: .
CDR3: CASSQARTAELGAFF

J: TRBJ1-5
D: .
V: TRBV27
size: .
CDR3: CASSLLGQASQPQHF

J: TRBJ2-3
D: TRBD1
V: TRBV7-2
size: .
CDR3: CASSLLGTGGADTQYF

J: TRBJ2-5
D: .
V: TRBV7-9
size: .
CDR3: CASSWDVGEETQYF

J: TRBJ1-1
D: .
V: TRBV7-2
size: .
CDR3: CASSLGAYTEAFF